One and the same sample provided the 22 T cell receptor beta chains below, sequenced in a study of blood T cell repertoires in COVID-19. Only in-frame clones appear in the TCRdb table, and some are missing; sequencing was by immunoSEQ multiplex PCR. The data show tens of thousands of clones, 82% seen once. Sequences were obtained from peripheral blood. Receptor source: a human donor in a cohort sampled during active COVID-19.

This chain joins TRBV5-6 and TRBJ1-1, with 9 bases that match TRBD1. V was clipped by 2 bases and J by 8 bases; unmatched bases: 13. Germline V CDR1 and CDR2: SGHDT, YYEEEE. This CDR3 is 16 amino acids long. CDR3 nucleotide sequence: TGTGCCAGCAGCTTTGATACCGGGACAGGGATTGACGAAGCTTTCTTT. This codes for CASSFDTGTGIDEAFF.

V is TRBV12-3 or TRBV12-4 and J is TRBJ2-1, with D unclear. The CDR3 length is 11 residues. V lost 8 bases and J lost 9, with 11 bases in between. The CDR3 loop is CASGLVPEQFF. The CDR3 coding sequence is TGTGCCAGCGGCCTAGTCCCTGAGCAGTTCTTC.

The chain employs TRBV24-1 and TRBJ2-3; D remains unclear. The ends were cut back, 4 bases at V and 0 bases at J, with 13 bases in the middle. The germline V gene has CDR1 KGHDR and CDR2 SFDVKD. The CDR3 runs 16 residues. The CDR3 region is CATSDPVGSSTDTQYF. CDR3 DNA sequence: TGTGCCACCAGTGACCCCGTGGGCTCTAGCACAGATACGCAGTATTTT.

J is TRBJ2-3 and V is TRBV5-1; 8 bases are a match to TRBD2. The CDR3 is 15 amino acids. V was clipped by 4 bases and J by 3 bases; unmatched bases: 7. Germline-derived CDR1 and CDR2 are SGHRS and YFSETQ. This CDR3 is CASSTGGASTDTQYF. CDR3 in DNA: TGCGCCAGCAGCACCGGGGGGGCCAGTACAGATACGCAGTATTTT.

This clone was detected once. The genes are TRBV5-1 and TRBJ1-4; 8 nucleotides align to TRBD1. CDR3 size: 14 residues. The germline V gene has CDR1 SGHRS and CDR2 YFSETQ. The trim removed 6 bases at V and 9 bases at J, leaving 10 bases unmatched. The DNA for the CDR3 is TGCGCCAGCACCAGTACAGGGGGGCAAAAAAAACTGTTTTTT. As protein: CASTSTGGQKKLFF.

This clone was seen just once. CDR3 residues: CASSQGVRGYGYTF. The CDR3 DNA follows: TGTGCCAGCAGTCAGGGGGTCCGTGGCTATGGCTACACCTTC. The chain is built from TRBV6-4 and TRBJ1-2; 7 bases align to TRBD1. This CDR3 is built from 14 residues. CDR1 MRHNA and CDR2 SNTAGT come from the germline V gene. J was trimmed by 4 bases and V by 5 bases; bases with no gene match: 7.

V gene TRBV11-2 combines with J gene TRBJ1-2; TRBD1 aligns across 7 bases. Germline CDR1 and CDR2: SGHAT and FQNNGV. V shed 7 bases and J 0 bases; nucleotides not matched to a gene: 8. The CDR3 sequence is 15 residues long. CDR3 nucleotides: TGTGCCAGCACCGGGACAGCCCTAGCTAACTATGGCTACACCTTC. Protein: CASTGTALANYGYTF.

The chain recombines TRBV28 with TRBJ1-1; 7 nucleotides align to TRBD1. The CDR3 has 18 residues. After removal of 5 bases from V and 0 bases from J, the junction contained 15 bases not matched to a gene. Germline values: CDR1 MDHEN, CDR2 SYDVKM. CDR3 sequence reads: CASSLLTGWGVMNTEAFF. The CDR3, as DNA: TGTGCCAGCAGTCTATTGACAGGGTGGGGGGTCATGAACACTGAAGCTTTCTTT.

The chain joins TRBV7-6 to TRBJ2-1, with a possible D match to TRBD2 (6 bases). CDR3 length: 14 residues. V was trimmed by 3 bases and J by 4 bases, leaving 10 bases between them. Germline V gene data show CDR1 as SGHVS and CDR2 as FNYEAQ. CDR3 nucleotide sequence: TGTGCCAGCAGCTTGACGGGGGAATACAATGAGCAGTTCTTC. Translating it yields CASSLTGEYNEQFF.

The chain couples TRBV7-3 to TRBJ2-3; D gene unclear. The V end lost 1 base, the J end lost 6 bases, and 8 bases lay between the germline ends. The CDR3 consists of 13 residues. Germline CDR1 SGHTA, CDR2 FQGTGA. CDR3 sequence (DNA): TGTGCCAGCAGCTTAAATACCAGGGATACGCAGTATTTT. It specifies CASSLNTRDTQYF. Filled out from reference TRBV7-3 and TRBJ2-3, the complete variable domain reads GAGVSQTPSNKVTEKGKYVELRCDPISGHTALYWYRQSLGQGPEFLIYFQGTGAADDSGLPNDRFFAVRPEGSVSTLKIQRTERGDSAVYLCASSLNTRDTQYFGPGTRLTVL.

The chain links TRBV3-1 (or the pseudogene TRBV3-2) to TRBJ2-7; a weak D match, TRBD2 (6 bases). V was cut by 0 bases and J by 7 bases, with 13 bases left in between. Germline V lookup: CDR1 LGHDT, CDR2 YNNKEL (reference sequence). This CDR3 has 14 amino acids. The CDR3: CASSQDSARGEQYF. For the CDR3, the DNA is TGTGCCAGCAGCCAAGATTCAGCCCGGGGGGAGCAGTACTTC.

This clone was seen only once. The J gene is TRBJ2-2, the V gene TRBV9, with 10 bases fitting TRBD2. The germline V gene encodes CDR1 SGDLS and CDR2 YYNGEE. The CDR3 runs to 16 residues. V was pared by 1 base and J by 7 bases, with 7 bases of the junction left unmatched. The CDR3 DNA follows: TGTGCCAGCAGCGTAAAGACTAGCGGGTTCGGCGGGGAGCTGTTTTTT. Its translation is CASSVKTSGFGGELFF.

The chain couples TRBV21-1 to TRBJ1-6. TRBV21-1 is listed as a pseudogene. The CDR3 loop spans 16 amino acids. Written as DNA, the CDR3 is TGTGCCAGCTGTCATGGTTCGGAGCCCCATGATTCACCCCTCCACTTT. It is translated as CASCHGSEPHDSPLHF.

The chain couples TRBV7-9 to TRBJ1-1; 7 bases map to TRBD1. CDR1 is SEHNR, CDR2 FQNEAQ, per germline (reference sequence). J gave up 4 bases and V 3 bases, and 5 bases lay outside the gene matches. The CDR3 runs to 14 residues. CDR3 in DNA: TGTGCCAGCAGCTTGCGGGGACAGTCCACTGAAGCTTTCTTT. It encodes CASSLRGQSTEAFF.

The chain joins TRBV5-6 to TRBJ1-4; D gene uncertain. The V end lost 1 base, the J end lost 3 bases, and 7 bases lay between the germline ends. The CDR3 is 14 residues long. Per germline, CDR1 SGHDT and CDR2 YYEEEE. The DNA of the CDR3 is TGTGCCAGCAGCTTGAACAGTCCTAATGAAAAACTGTTTTTT. Translation gives CASSLNSPNEKLFF.

CDR3 protein: CASSAPGGVGNEQFF. DNA for the CDR3: TGCGCCAGCAGCGCCCCGGGGGGGGTAGGGAATGAGCAGTTCTTC. The chain uses TRBV5-1 and TRBJ2-1; 8 bases agree with TRBD2. CDR3 size: 15 residues. Germline V gene data show CDR1 as SGHRS and CDR2 as YFSETQ. The V segment lost 4 bases and the J segment 7 bases; nucleotides outside the gene matches: 10.

In this sample, this clone turned up once. The V and J genes are TRBV2 and TRBJ1-1; 11 bases match TRBD1. J lost 6 bases, V lost 2 bases, and 11 bases had no gene match. The germline CDR1 and CDR2 sequences are SNHLY and FYNNEI. This CDR3 spans 17 amino acids. Here the CDR3 DNA reads TGTGCCAGCAGTGAAAGTAGGGCTGGGACAGGGGGACCTGAAGCTTTCTTT. It is translated as CASSESRAGTGGPEAFF.

The rearrangement links TRBV7-9 to TRBJ2-3; 10 bases match TRBD2. V lost 5 bases to trimming and J lost 2 bases; unmatched junction nucleotides: 7. Per germline, CDR1 SEHNR and CDR2 FQNEAQ (reference sequence). This CDR3 spans 16 amino acids. The CDR3 nucleotides are TGTGCCAGCAGCATGGGACTAGCGTACATCACAGATACGCAGTATTTT. This sequence encodes CASSMGLAYITDTQYF. Supplemented by reference TRBV7-9 and TRBJ2-3, the full variable domain reads DTGVSQNPRHKITKRGQNVTFRCDPISEHNRLYWYRQTLGQGPEFLTYFQNEAQLEKSRLLSDRFSAERPKGSFSTLEIQRTEQGDSAMYLCASSMGLAYITDTQYFGPGTRLTVL.

This clone was seen a few times. The gene calls are TRBV5-6 and TRBJ1-2; possibly TRBD1 for D (5 bases). The CDR3 length is 14 residues. V gave up 1 base and J gave up 4 bases, with 11 bases separating them. Germline V gene data show CDR1 as SGHDT and CDR2 as YYEEEE. The CDR3, as DNA: TGTGCCAGCAGCTTGCAGGGTACCGCCTATGGCTACACCTTC. Amino acid sequence: CASSLQGTAYGYTF. Full variable domain (remainder filled in from reference TRBV5-6 and TRBJ1-2): DAGVTQSPTHLIKTRGQQVTLRCSPKSGHDTVSWYQQALGQGPQFIFQYYEEEERQRGNFPDRFSGHQFPNYSSELNVNALLLGDSALYLCASSLQGTAYGYTFGSGTRLTVV.

V usage is TRBV7-7 and J usage is TRBJ2-5; possibly TRBD2 for D (7 bases). CDR3 length: 15 residues. Trimming cost V 1 base and J 4 bases, with 13 bases left between them. Per the germline V gene, CDR1 is SSHAT and CDR2 is FNYEAQ (reference sequence). DNA of the CDR3: TGTGCCAGCAGCTTAGAATGGGGGGGCCTAGAGACCCAGTACTTC. Translating gives CASSLEWGGLETQYF.

This sequence joins TRBV6-4 and TRBJ1-1; possible D gene TRBD1, 6 bases. This CDR3 is 13 amino acids long. Trimming took 4 bases from V and 4 from J, leaving 10 bases between them. CDR1 and CDR2 (germline): MRHNA, SNTAGT. The CDR3 region is CASSVEGGTEAFF. The CDR3 DNA is TGTGCCAGCAGTGTCGAAGGGGGCACTGAAGCTTTCTTT.

This clone was observed a handful of times. The V call is TRBV4-1, the J call TRBJ1-2, with TRBD1 as a possible D gene (5 bases). The CDR3 spans 16 residues. Germline CDR1 MGHRA, CDR2 YSYEKL. V lost 0 bases and J 0 bases, leaving 11 bases between the germline ends. The CDR3 here is CASSQEGGGSNYGYTF. The CDR3 DNA reads as TGCGCCAGCAGCCAAGAGGGCGGGGGTTCTAACTATGGCTACACCTTC.